What follows are 27 T cell receptor beta chains derived from one specimen sequenced in a study of T cells in Graves' hyperthyroidism and ophthalmopathy. There were TCR beta CDR3 regions amplified from RNA transcripts. The study used the HTBI primer set for a first-round RT-PCR of the TCR CDR3. TCRdb analysed the multiplex PCR reads with MiXCR anew, one entry per CDR3 protein. The top ten hold 9.2% of the sample, which has around 350,000 distinct CDR3 sequences, around 14% seen once. Sequences were obtained from blood. These receptors were taken from a woman under 30 with Graves' hyperthyroidism.

The sample holds many counts of this clonotype. The CDR3 nucleotides read TGTGCCACCAGTGATCCGACCGGGACTAGCGGATCCTACGAGCAGTACTTC. Translating it yields CATSDPTGTSGSYEQYF. The chain employs TRBV24-1 and TRBJ2-7; 11 positions agree with TRBD2. The ends lost 3 bases at V and 1 base at J; junction bases unmatched: 7. Germline loops: CDR1 KGHDR, CDR2 SFDVKD. The CDR3 runs to 17 residues.

The J gene is TRBJ1-5, the V gene TRBV6-2 or TRBV6-3; TRBD1 matches at 11 bases. CDR3 length: 15 amino acids. J gave up 4 bases and V 5 bases, and 4 bases lay outside the gene matches. Germline V CDR1 and CDR2: MNHEY, SVGEGT. The CDR3 is CASSEDRGPNQPQHF. CDR3 DNA: TGTGCCAGCAGTGAGGACAGGGGGCCGAATCAGCCCCAGCATTTT.

This clonotype was seen ten or more times. The J gene is TRBJ2-5, the V gene TRBV5-1; D is uncertain. Germline V gene lookup returns CDR1 SGHRS and CDR2 YFSETQ. Trimming pared 0 bases from V and 13 bases from J, leaving 13 bases between. The CDR3 is made up of 12 amino acids. CDR3 residues: CASSLVGSVWYF. For the CDR3, the DNA is TGCGCCAGCAGCTTGGTAGGGTCGGTGTGGTACTTC.

This clonotype has at least ten counts. The genes are TRBV3-1 and TRBJ2-1; a weak D match, TRBD2 (5 bases). The CDR3 contains 13 residues. Trimming pared 1 base from V and 12 bases from J, leaving 13 bases between. Germline assignment: CDR1 LGHDT and CDR2 YNNKEL (reference sequence). The CDR3 loop reads CASSQGTSLGQFF. CDR3 DNA: TGTGCCAGCAGCCAAGGGACTTCCCTTGGGCAGTTCTTC.

V gene TRBV19 combines with J gene TRBJ2-7, with a possible D match to TRBD1 (6 bases). The CDR3 covers 14 residues. Trimming shortened V by 4 bases and J by 4 bases, and 14 bases separated the two germline ends. Germline-derived CDR1 and CDR2 are LNHDA and SQIVND (reference sequence). The CDR3 is CASSTTGKRYEQYF. The CDR3 DNA is TGTGCCAGTAGTACTACAGGGAAGAGATACGAGCAGTACTTC.

There are many counts of this clonotype. CDR3 amino acids: CSAKGAGGWRYVEQYF. The DNA of the CDR3 is TGCAGTGCGAAGGGGGCAGGGGGTTGGAGATACGTTGAGCAGTACTTC. The chain has TRBV20-1 and TRBJ2-7, with 7 positions matching TRBD1. Germline CDR1 is DFQATT and CDR2 is SNEGSKA (reference sequence). CDR3 length equals 16 residues. Losses at the gene ends were 6 bases for V and 7 bases for J; bases not matched to a gene: 21.

This clonotype has at least ten counts. The chain recombines TRBV7-8 with TRBJ1-6; 11 bases match TRBD1. The CDR3 is 17 amino acids. Germline V gene lookup returns CDR1 SGHVS and CDR2 FQNEAQ. Losses at the gene ends were 2 bases for V and 10 bases for J; bases not matched to a gene: 10. Here the CDR3 reads CASSLQDRGRAGSPLHF. The CDR3 DNA reads TGTGCCAGCAGCTTACAGGACAGGGGGCGGGCGGGGTCACCCCTCCACTTT.

This clonotype was seen many times. J is TRBJ2-1 and V is TRBV18, with 8 bases identical to TRBD2. This CDR3 spans 15 amino acids. Looked up from germline, CDR1 is KGHSH and CDR2 is LQKENI. V lost 2 bases to trimming and J lost 9 bases; unmatched junction nucleotides: 9. CDR3 DNA sequence: TGTGCCAGCTCACCAAGGGGACTAGGACAACCTGAGCAGTTCTTC. Its translation is CASSPRGLGQPEQFF.

This clonotype was counted a few times. V is TRBV14 and J is TRBJ2-2; D not resolved. The V gene's germline CDR1 is SGHDN and CDR2 FVKESK. The V and J ends lost 4 bases and 5 bases respectively, with 11 bases between them. The CDR3 covers 14 residues. The DNA for the CDR3 is TGTGCCAGCAGCCGAGAAAGGCGAACCGGGGAGCTGTTTTTT. Translation: CASSRERRTGELFF.

The chain employs TRBV9 and TRBJ2-5, with TRBD2 as a possible D gene (6 bases). V lost 2 bases and J 1 base, leaving 12 bases between the germline ends. This CDR3 spans 15 amino acids. Germline values: CDR1 SGDLS, CDR2 YYNGEE. The CDR3 region is CASSVTSGLQETQYF. The CDR3 region has the DNA TGTGCCAGCAGCGTTACCAGCGGGCTCCAAGAGACCCAGTACTTC.

This chain's CDR3 is CSARGEGAHEQFF. CDR3 DNA sequence: TGCAGTGCTAGGGGCGAAGGGGCCCATGAGCAGTTCTTC. The chain employs TRBV20-1 and TRBJ2-1, with D possibly being TRBD1 (5 bases). Trimming cost V 3 bases and J 8 bases, with 14 bases left between them. The length of the CDR3 is 13 residues. Germline lookup yields CDR1 DFQATT and CDR2 SNEGSKA (reference sequence).

This clonotype was seen at least ten times. The chain employs TRBV12-3 or TRBV12-4 and TRBJ1-2; 10 nucleotides align to TRBD1. Losses at the gene ends were 3 bases for V and 0 bases for J; bases not matched to a gene: 1. CDR3 length: 15 amino acids. The CDR3 region has the DNA TGTGCCAGCAGTTTGGGGACAGGGGCTAACTATGGCTACACCTTC. It specifies CASSLGTGANYGYTF.

This sequence joins TRBV10-1 and TRBJ2-1; 9 nucleotides agree with TRBD2. The germline CDR1 and CDR2 sequences are WNHNN and SYGVQD (reference sequence). The CDR3 is 17 residues long. J was trimmed by 8 bases and V by 2 bases; bases with no gene match: 13. The chain's CDR3 is CASSEGRRGGLLYEQFF. The CDR3 nucleotides are TGCGCCAGCAGTGAGGGGAGGCGGGGGGGCCTTCTTTATGAGCAGTTCTTC.

This clonotype was detected ten times or more. This rearrangement joins TRBV28 to TRBJ2-7; no reliable D call. The V end lost 2 bases, the J end lost 2 bases, and 28 bases lay between the germline ends. Germline-derived CDR1 and CDR2 are MDHEN and SYDVKM. The CDR3 extends over 20 amino acids. The CDR3 region has the DNA TGTGCCAGCAGTTTAAAAGTGTGGGCACCGGGTATGAGTCGCACCTACGAGCAGTACTTC. Its translation is CASSLKVWAPGMSRTYEQYF.

The chain recombines TRBV19 with TRBJ2-2; 8 bases are a match to TRBD2. Germline assignment: CDR1 LNHDA and CDR2 SQIVND (reference sequence). The CDR3 covers 19 residues. Trimming at V came to 3 bases and at J to 0 bases, leaving 12 bases not matched to a gene. CDR3: CASSMRVGRRGANTGELFF. The CDR3 DNA reads TGTGCCAGTAGTATGAGAGTTGGGAGGCGGGGGGCGAACACCGGGGAGCTGTTTTTT.

In this sample, this clonotype turned up many times. V and J are TRBV7-3 and TRBJ2-2; 7 nucleotides align to TRBD1. The CDR3 sequence is 16 residues long. After removal of 4 bases from V and 2 bases from J, the junction contained 7 bases not matched to a gene. Germline loops: CDR1 SGHTA, CDR2 FQGTGA. This CDR3 reads CASSSSTGFNTGELFF. The CDR3 DNA reads as TGTGCCAGCAGCTCCTCGACAGGGTTTAACACCGGGGAGCTGTTTTTT.

This clonotype was seen repeatedly, ten times or more. The CDR3 here is CASSWTGASGEQYF. CDR3 DNA: TGTGCCAGCAGTTGGACAGGGGCCTCGGGGGAGCAGTACTTC. The rearrangement uses TRBV27 and TRBJ2-7, with 9 bases lining up with TRBD1. Germline CDR1 is MNHEY and CDR2 is SMNVEV (reference sequence). V dropped 4 bases and J dropped 7; count of bases not matched to a gene: 8. This CDR3 contains 14 residues.

Ten or more counts support this clonotype. The genes are TRBV29-1 and TRBJ2-1; 15 bases agree with TRBD2. Germline V CDR1 and CDR2: SQVTM, ANQGSEA. V trimming: 4 bases; J trimming: 8 bases; junction bases outside the gene matches: 3. The CDR3 runs to 14 residues. The DNA for the CDR3 is TGCAGCGTTGTAAGGACTAGCGGGAGGGATGAGCAGTTCTTC. It is translated as CSVVRTSGRDEQFF.

This clonotype has at least ten counts. The V call is TRBV5-1, the J call TRBJ1-1; D gene unclear. This CDR3 has 14 amino acids. V was clipped by 1 base and J by 5 bases, with 12 bases between them. Germline V gene sequence: CDR1 SGHRS, CDR2 YFSETQ. The CDR3 nucleotides are TGCGCCAGCAGCTTGATCTCATCGGGGACTGAAGCTTTCTTT. Translating gives CASSLISSGTEAFF.

In this sample, this clonotype turned up many times. The rearrangement joins TRBV5-1 to TRBJ1-4, with D possibly being TRBD1 (5 bases). Looked up from germline, CDR1 is SGHRS and CDR2 is YFSETQ. CDR3 length: 15 residues. V lost 0 bases, J lost 2 bases, and 8 bases lay in between. The CDR3 bases are TGCGCCAGCAGCTTGGTAGGGACTACTAATGAAAAACTGTTTTTT. It encodes CASSLVGTTNEKLFF.

This clonotype was counted only a few times. The chain couples TRBV9 to TRBJ2-6; 7 bases line up with TRBD2. V lost 3 bases to trimming and J lost 3 bases; unmatched junction nucleotides: 12. Germline V gene lookup returns CDR1 SGDLS and CDR2 YYNGEE. This CDR3 is built from 18 residues. Here the CDR3 reads CASSGRERGVFGANVLTF. CDR3 nucleotides: TGTGCCAGCAGCGGTAGGGAGCGGGGTGTCTTTGGGGCCAACGTCCTGACTTTC.

This clonotype came up many times. The J gene is TRBJ2-7, the V gene TRBV3-1; D gene uncertain. The CDR3 spans 12 residues. Between the trimmed V and J ends, which lost 1 base and 1 base, there was a span of 2 bases. The germline V gene encodes CDR1 LGHDT and CDR2 YNNKEL (reference sequence). The CDR3 here is CASSQVSYEQYF. CDR3 bases: TGTGCCAGCAGCCAAGTTTCCTACGAGCAGTACTTC.

This clonotype showed up many times. The chain employs TRBV28 and TRBJ1-2, with D uncertain. Germline-derived CDR1 and CDR2 are MDHEN and SYDVKM. The CDR3 has 17 residues. With 6 bases removed from V and 1 base from J, the gap between germline ends came to 21 bases. CDR3 DNA sequence: TGTGCCAGCAGGCCCCATGACATTGGAGGTAGTAACTATGGCTACACCTTC. The encoded protein is CASRPHDIGGSNYGYTF.

This clonotype was recorded at least ten times. The chain couples TRBV6-2 or TRBV6-3 to TRBJ2-7; 7 bases align to TRBD2. Trimming cost V 5 bases and J 3 bases; bases outside gene matches: 10. Germline CDR1 is MNHEY and CDR2 is SVGEGT. This CDR3 contains 15 residues. The CDR3 bases are TGTGCCAGCAGTCAAGGGGACTACCCAATCTACGAGCAGTACTTC. Amino acids: CASSQGDYPIYEQYF.

The rearrangement uses TRBV5-4 and TRBJ1-2, with 7 bases matching TRBD1. The CDR3 is made up of 17 amino acids. Per germline, CDR1 SGHNT and CDR2 YYREEE (reference sequence). The V segment lost 0 bases and the J segment 0 bases; nucleotides outside the gene matches: 8. The CDR3 protein is CASSLGGTDRSNYGYTF. The CDR3 coding sequence is TGTGCCAGCAGCTTGGGAGGGACAGATCGTTCTAACTATGGCTACACCTTC.

A remark on this clonotype: A clone one base away is much larger, so this may be a read error. V gene TRBV15 combines with J gene TRBJ1-5; possible D gene TRBD1, 6 bases. The CDR3 length is 13 residues. The V end lost 4 bases, the J end lost 5 bases, and 9 bases lay between the germline ends. Germline CDR1 reads LNHNV; CDR2 reads YYDKDF (reference sequence). CDR3 protein: CATSNEGDQPQHF. CDR3 sequence (DNA): TGTGCCACCAGCAATGAGGGGGATCAGCCCCAGCATTTT.

This clonotype came up many times. The rearrangement links TRBV6-1 to TRBJ1-5; 10 nucleotides match TRBD1. After removal of 9 bases from V and 7 bases from J, the junction contained 6 bases not matched to a gene. This CDR3 spans 13 amino acids. Germline CDR1 MNHNS, CDR2 SASEGT. CDR3 residues: CASQAGQGQPQHF. In DNA form, the CDR3 reads TGTGCCAGTCAAGCGGGACAGGGGCAGCCCCAGCATTTT.